These T cell receptor beta chains were read from a single sample in a study of cytomegalovirus exposure and HLA in healthy donors. This table comes from immunoSEQ multiplex PCR, and its TCRdb copy is limited to in-frame clones, with some not included. This sample has over 75,000 clones, with 82% found just once. The sample taken for sequencing was PBMCs. The source of these receptors is a man between 25 and 39 years old in good health and CMV-seropositive. CDR3s leave out the opening cysteine and the closing phenylalanine or tryptophan. Part of the rows lack a size; the others show once, few, many or a class for expanded clones.

V	size	CDR3
TRBV10-1	few	ASSPLGVEKLF
TRBV19	NA	ASSIEAGGITDTQY
TRBV30	few	AWSGQVGNSPLH
TRBV5-4	NA	ASSPQRNPQNYNEQF
TRBV6-5	NA	ASRSDRENTIY
TRBV27	NA	ASSLAGGTYEQY
TRBV6-5	NA	ASRRQGNTEAF
TRBV2	NA	ASSERDLGTDTQY
TRBV28	NA	ASAPGQSYEQY
TRBV5-5	NA	ASSFGQTYGYT
TRBV18	NA	ASSLEQGLSSYNEQF
TRBV7-9	NA	SSSLAGGWETQY
TRBV9	NA	ASSVDSPYEQC
TRBV5-1	NA	ASSLDLGANTEAF
TRBV5-1	NA	ASSLPGTSYDEQY
TRBV7-6	NA	ASSLTIGPNNEQF
TRBV28	NA	ASSSVYGYT
TRBV4-1	NA	ASSRGPRETQY
TRBV11-2	few	ASSLYSNQPQH
TRBV7-9	NA	ASSQAGGAGATQY
TRBV5-1	NA	ASSLGGIYNEQF
TRBV6-6	once	ASSDPAGGPSEY
TRBV2	NA	ASSDLGLAVSYVGELF
TRBV7-9	NA	ASSLQFQETQY
TRBV18	few	ASSPGKGNEKLF
TRBV5-1	NA	ASSFIMLAGGVRKETQY
TRBV6-1	NA	ASSGRLATEQF
TRBV2	few	ASSPDSLYGYT
TRBV4-1	NA	ASSQDEAWKETQY
TRBV11-2	once	ASSKTSSGNNQETQY
TRBV6-5	NA	ASTETGGLYNEQF
TRBV6-5	NA	ASKQGVVETQY
TRBV7-2	few	ASSLGLAEVTQY
TRBV19	NA	ASSRGTGFDNEQF
TRBV13	NA	ASSLNRGQGTNYGYT
TRBV7-8	NA	ASSSSDRRLTYEQY
TRBV18	NA	ASSPVAGTGVLRYTGELF
TRBV28	NA	ASSLNYRTASYEQY
TRBV9	once	ASSVDYRGNQPQH
TRBV6-5	once	ASSYFVTSYEQY